The source of this TCR beta chain is a study of T cells in Graves' hyperthyroidism and ophthalmopathy. Study-wide findings and caveats: Appearing also in blood were most of the thyroid clonotypes expanded above 0.001.

The length of the CDR3 is 14 residues. Deletions cut 1 base from V and 0 bases from J, with 6 bases between. This clonotype was observed many times. No antigen is known for it. The investigators amplified TCR beta CDR3 regions from RNA transcripts. A set of HTBI primers served as the primers for a first-round RT-PCR of the TCR CDR3. TCRdb ran MiXCR on the multiplex PCR reads and lists one entry per CDR3 protein. The sample has 300,000 to 450,000 distinct CDR3 sequences; roughly 25% are singletons. Researchers barred patients who had uncontrolled infection, other autoimmune disease, pregnancy or lactation.

This TCR came from a man in his fifties with Graves' hyperthyroidism. The chain carries TRBV12-3 or TRBV12-4 and TRBJ1-1; D call uncertain. Sequencing input: blood. The CDR3 sequence: CASSLVGMNTEAFF. The CDR3 nucleotides read TGTGCCAGCAGTTTAGTCGGGATGAACACTGAAGCTTTCTTT.